A single sample is the source of the 13 T cell receptor beta chains below, sequenced in a study of T cells in Graves' hyperthyroidism and ophthalmopathy. Researchers amplified the TCR beta CDR3 regions from RNA transcripts. With the HTBI primer set, the TCR CDR3 went through a first round of RT-PCR. TCRdb reanalysed the multiplex PCR reads using MiXCR and keeps one entry per CDR3 protein. This sample carries some 420,000 distinct CDR3 sequences, roughly 13% of them seen once, and the ten largest clones take around 5.3%. Sequenced sample: blood. The origin of the receptors is a woman aged 18-30 years with Graves' hyperthyroidism.

Details on this clonotype: This sequence may be a read error, since a much larger clone differs from it by one base. The chain couples TRBV15 to TRBJ2-3; 13 bases map to TRBD2. The CDR3 covers 16 residues. Germline V gene sequence: CDR1 LNHNV, CDR2 YYDKDF (reference sequence). CDR3 sequence (DNA): TGTGCCGCCAGCTCTGGACTAGCGGGGGCCACAGATACGCAGTATTTT. Protein: CAASSGLAGATDTQYF. The entire variable domain, with the rest obtained from reference TRBV15 and TRBJ2-3, is as follows: DAMVIQNPRYQVTQFGKPVTLSCSQTLNHNVMYWYQQKSSQAPKLLFHYYDKDFNNEADTPDNFQSRRPNTSFCFLDIRSPGLGDTAMYLCAASSGLAGATDTQYFGPGTRLTVL.

This clonotype was counted at least ten times. J is TRBJ2-5 and V is TRBV2; D is possibly TRBD2 (5 bases). V lost 3 bases to trimming and J lost 5 bases, with 13 bases between them. Germline V gene data show CDR1 as SNHLY and CDR2 as FYNNEI. There are 14 residues in the CDR3. CDR3 protein: CASSEERSWETQYF. For the CDR3, the DNA is TGTGCCAGCAGTGAGGAGCGGTCGTGGGAGACCCAGTACTTC.

This clonotype was counted at least ten times. V usage is TRBV5-6 and J usage is TRBJ2-7, with TRBD2 matching over 8 bases. Trimming cost V 2 bases and J 5 bases; bases outside gene matches: 3. This CDR3 is 13 amino acids long. Germline CDR1 and CDR2: SGHDT and YYEEEE. CDR3 amino acids: CASSFWTSNEQYF. The CDR3 region has the DNA TGTGCCAGCAGCTTTTGGACTAGCAACGAGCAGTACTTC.

At least ten counts were recorded for this clonotype. The rearrangement uses TRBV13 and TRBJ2-7; a weak D match, TRBD1 (6 bases). Germline V gene data show CDR1 as PRHDT and CDR2 as FYEKMQ (reference sequence). The CDR3 sequence is 14 residues long. V shed 5 bases and J shed 3 bases, with 14 bases lying between them. CDR3 DNA sequence: TGTGCCAGCAGCACAAACAGGGTTGGCTACGAGCAGTACTTC. This codes for CASSTNRVGYEQYF.

This clonotype was counted at least ten times. This chain joins TRBV12-3 or TRBV12-4 and TRBJ2-7; tentatively, D is TRBD1 (5 bases). The CDR3 consists of 14 residues. Deletions cut 7 bases from V and 5 bases from J, with 18 bases between. The CDR3 here is CASTWSGFMNEQYF. Here the CDR3 DNA reads TGTGCCAGCACCTGGTCAGGGTTCATGAACGAGCAGTACTTC.

This clonotype was counted at least ten times. V is TRBV6-1 and J is TRBJ1-1; no clear D gene. The CDR3 length is 13 residues. Trimming shortened V by 3 bases and J by 4 bases, and 9 bases separated the two germline ends. Germline CDR1 is MNHNS and CDR2 is SASEGT. The DNA for the CDR3 is TGTGCCAGCAGTGACAACTTGGGCACTGAAGCTTTCTTT. Its translation is CASSDNLGTEAFF.

This clonotype was found a few times. The gene calls are TRBV27 and TRBJ1-5; D unclear. The CDR3 runs to 14 residues. Trimming cost V 5 bases and J 0 bases, with 8 bases left between them. From germline, CDR1 is MNHEY and CDR2 SMNVEV (reference sequence). CDR3 loop: CASSTENSNQPQHF. As DNA, the CDR3 is TGTGCCAGCAGTACAGAAAATAGCAATCAGCCCCAGCATTTT.

This clonotype came up a few times. V gene TRBV9 combines with J gene TRBJ2-6, with TRBD1 identical over 9 bases. V shed 3 bases and J 13 bases; nucleotides not matched to a gene: 5. Germline CDR1 reads SGDLS; CDR2 reads YYNGEE. The CDR3 is 13 residues long. CDR3 protein: CASSGDRVGVLTF. In nucleotides, the CDR3 is TGTGCCAGCAGCGGGGACAGGGTTGGTGTCCTGACTTTC.

V is TRBV4-1 and J is TRBJ2-3, with D possibly TRBD2 on 5 matching bases. The germline gives CDR1 MGHRA, CDR2 YSYEKL. The ends were cut back, 3 bases at V and 0 bases at J, with 10 bases in the middle. The CDR3 is made up of 15 amino acids. The CDR3 sequence: CASSQDSPSTDTQYF. Here the CDR3 DNA reads TGCGCCAGCAGCCAGGACTCGCCTAGCACAGATACGCAGTATTTT.

This clonotype was counted a few times. The chain recombines TRBV10-3 with TRBJ2-7; D perhaps matches TRBD1 (6 bases). Per the germline V gene, CDR1 is ENHRY and CDR2 is SYGVKD. This CDR3 comprises 14 residues. Trimming stripped 4 bases from V and 1 base from J, with 11 bases between. As DNA, the CDR3 is TGTGCCATCAGTGGTCGGGACAATTCCTACGAGCAGTACTTC. This codes for CAISGRDNSYEQYF.

This clonotype was recorded at least ten times. The CDR3 DNA reads TGTGCCATCAGTGGGGCTCGTGGGACCACTGAAGCTTTCTTT. Residues: CAISGARGTTEAFF. The J gene is TRBJ1-1, the V gene TRBV10-3, with D possibly being TRBD1 (5 bases). The ends were cut back, 4 bases at V and 4 bases at J, with 13 bases in the middle. This CDR3 has 14 residues. Germline assignment: CDR1 ENHRY and CDR2 SYGVKD.

This clonotype was seen ten or more times. The CDR3: CSAIPYREVAKNIQYF. The CDR3 DNA sequence: TGCAGTGCAATCCCTTACAGGGAAGTAGCCAAAAACATTCAGTACTTC. V is TRBV20-1 and J is TRBJ2-4; maybe TRBD1 (6 bases). Trimming stripped 6 bases from V and 0 bases from J, with 18 bases between. The CDR3 extends over 16 amino acids. Germline V CDR1 and CDR2: DFQATT, SNEGSKA (reference sequence).

There are many counts of this clonotype. The chain joins TRBV6-1 to TRBJ2-1, with D possibly being TRBD2 (5 bases). The germline V gene has CDR1 MNHNS and CDR2 SASEGT. The CDR3 is made up of 13 amino acids. Trimming pared 5 bases from V and 3 bases from J, leaving 8 bases between. CDR3 protein: CASSQSGYNEQFF. Here the CDR3 DNA reads TGTGCCAGCAGTCAGAGCGGCTACAATGAGCAGTTCTTC.